A single sample is the source of the 28 T cell receptor beta chains below, sequenced in a study of shared clonotypes between healthy human individuals. Measured with immunoSEQ multiplex PCR; TCRdb has only the in-frame clones, and not every one. Found here are 950,000 to 1,300,000 clones, 70% to 80% of them singletons; the top ten hold approximately 1.5%. The sequenced sample consisted of memory CD4+ T cells sorted from blood. The subset is: CD45RA-negative fraction. All receptors derive from a man aged 18-30 years in good health.

The rearrangement uses TRBV19 and TRBJ1-2; the D is unclear. V dropped 7 bases and J dropped 3 bases, with 12 bases sitting between them. CDR1 is LNHDA, CDR2 SQIVND, per germline (reference sequence). The CDR3 sequence is 13 residues long. DNA for the CDR3: TGTGCCAGTATGACTTCCTACCACTATGGCTACACCTTC. Translated, it gives CASMTSYHYGYTF.

The gene calls are TRBV7-9 and TRBJ1-5; maybe TRBD1 (5 bases). CDR1 SEHNR and CDR2 FQNEAQ come from the germline V gene (reference sequence). The length of the CDR3 is 17 residues. V lost 3 bases, J lost 3 bases, and 18 bases lay in between. CDR3 sequence reads: CASSLNPGEGPNQPQHF. CDR3 in DNA: TGTGCCAGCAGCTTGAATCCGGGTGAGGGACCCAATCAGCCCCAGCATTTT.

The chain joins TRBV11-2 to TRBJ2-5; 9 nucleotides align to TRBD2. Germline CDR1 reads SGHAT; CDR2 reads FQNNGV. This CDR3 region has 15 residues. V trimming: 3 bases; J trimming: 4 bases; junction bases outside the gene matches: 6. CDR3 protein: CASSLLREGGETQYF. The DNA of the CDR3 is TGTGCCAGCAGCTTGTTGCGGGAGGGAGGAGAGACCCAGTACTTC.

This rearrangement joins TRBV19 to TRBJ2-5; tentative D call: TRBD1 (5 bases). Germline V gene sequence: CDR1 LNHDA, CDR2 SQIVND (reference sequence). The V end was cut by 5 bases, the J end by 5 bases, with 12 bases between. The length of the CDR3 is 13 residues. The CDR3, as DNA: TGTGCCAGTAGTCGACAGATTGGGGAGACCCAGTACTTC. Its translation is CASSRQIGETQYF. The full variable domain, with the rest looked up from reference TRBV19 and TRBJ2-5, is DGGITQSPKYLFRKEGQNVTLSCEQNLNHDAMYWYRQDPGQGLRLIYYSQIVNDFQKGDIAEGYSVSREKKESFPLTVTSAQKNPTAFYLCASSRQIGETQYFGPGTRLLVL.

The chain has TRBV19 and TRBJ2-5; no clear D gene. CDR3 size: 14 residues. Germline V gives CDR1 LNHDA, CDR2 SQIVND (reference sequence). V dropped 3 bases and J dropped 4 bases, with 12 bases sitting between them. The CDR3, as DNA: TGTGCCAGTAGTATCGGATGGGGTGGAGAGACCCAGTACTTC. Its protein is CASSIGWGGETQYF.

This clone was observed a handful of times. The chain uses TRBV30 and TRBJ1-3; D ambiguous. V was cut by 0 bases and J by 1 base, with 10 bases left in between. Per the germline V gene, CDR1 is GTSNPN and CDR2 is SVGIG (reference sequence). This CDR3 spans 15 amino acids. The CDR3 loop is CAWSVDLRSGNTIYF. The CDR3 DNA sequence: TGTGCCTGGAGTGTCGATCTCAGGTCTGGAAACACCATATATTTT.

The chain employs TRBV27 and TRBJ2-7; the match to TRBD1 covers 10 bases. V gave up 5 bases and J gave up 6 bases; unmatched junction bases: 16. Germline CDR1 and CDR2: MNHEY and SMNVEV (reference sequence). The CDR3 sequence is 17 residues long. In nucleotides, the CDR3 is TGTGCCAGCAGTCCCAGGACAGGGGGGGGTGAGAGAGCCGAGCAGTACTTC. It is translated as CASSPRTGGGERAEQYF.

The V and J genes are TRBV10-3 and TRBJ2-1; 7 nucleotides match TRBD2. The V segment lost 9 bases and the J segment 9 bases; nucleotides outside the gene matches: 11. Per the germline V gene, CDR1 is ENHRY and CDR2 is SYGVKD. The CDR3 has 13 residues. CDR3 DNA: TGTGCCATTGGTGGGAGGGGTGAAGGTGAGCAGTTCTTC. Translating gives CAIGGRGEGEQFF.

The chain carries TRBV2 and TRBJ2-3, with a possible D match to TRBD1 (6 bases). The germline gives CDR1 SNHLY, CDR2 FYNNEI. CDR3 length: 15 residues. V lost 4 bases and J 0 bases, leaving 11 bases between the germline ends. DNA for the CDR3: TGTGCCAGCAGTGCGACAGGTCCGAGCACAGATACGCAGTATTTT. It codes for CASSATGPSTDTQYF.

This chain links TRBV2 with TRBJ1-4; tentative D call: TRBD1 (6 bases). From germline, CDR1 is SNHLY and CDR2 FYNNEI. The V and J ends lost 2 bases and 11 bases respectively, with 9 bases between them. The CDR3 spans 12 residues. CDR3 amino acids: CASSEQGLKLFF. The CDR3 DNA reads TGTGCCAGCAGTGAACAGGGGCTGAAACTGTTTTTT.

About this clone: The sample carries other DNA sequences with the same CDR3. The V call is TRBV19, the J call TRBJ1-1, with TRBD1 matching 7 bases. The CDR3 has 14 residues. Germline lookup yields CDR1 LNHDA and CDR2 SQIVND (reference sequence). V shed 4 bases and J 1 base; nucleotides not matched to a gene: 3. The CDR3 DNA reads as TGTGCCAGTAGTACCAGACAGGGGAACACTGAAGCTTTCTTT. The encoded protein is CASSTRQGNTEAFF.

This chain joins TRBV5-6 and TRBJ1-5; tentatively, D is TRBD1 (6 bases). This CDR3 comprises 14 residues. The germline CDR1 and CDR2 sequences are SGHDT and YYEEEE. Trimming pared 3 bases from V and 6 bases from J, leaving 13 bases between. In DNA, the CDR3 is TGTGCCAGCAGCTCCACAGGGTTTGGTCAGCCCCAGCATTTT. As protein: CASSSTGFGQPQHF.

The chain employs TRBV7-2 and TRBJ2-2; D is perhaps TRBD2 (6 bases). CDR1 and CDR2 from the germline V gene are SGHTA and FQGNSA. With 7 bases removed from V and 8 bases from J, the gap between germline ends came to 26 bases. The CDR3 extends over 17 amino acids. The CDR3 here is CASTWGEASKFSGELFF. In nucleotides, the CDR3 is TGTGCCAGCACCTGGGGGGAGGCTAGCAAGTTCTCGGGGGAGCTGTTTTTT.

The sample holds one count of this clone. CDR3 loop: CASSLVLPQNTGELFF. The CDR3 nucleotides read TGCGCCAGCAGCTTGGTCCTGCCCCAGAACACCGGGGAGCTGTTTTTT. The chain links TRBV5-1 to TRBJ2-2; D is undetermined. V lost 0 bases and J lost 1, with 10 bases in between. The CDR3 runs to 16 residues. Germline V gene data show CDR1 as SGHRS and CDR2 as YFSETQ.

The sample holds a few counts of this clone. This chain uses TRBV30 with TRBJ1-6; D not certain. Trimming took off 2 bases at V and 10 bases at J, with 12 bases between the two ends. CDR1 is GTSNPN and CDR2 is SVGIG in the germline V gene (reference sequence). The CDR3 is made up of 13 amino acids. The CDR3 protein is CAWSLKGGSPLHF. In DNA form, the CDR3 reads TGTGCCTGGAGTTTAAAGGGTGGCTCACCCCTCCACTTT.

This clone showed up just once. The chain recombines TRBV18 with TRBJ2-6, with D perhaps matching TRBD1 (8 bases). The germline V gene encodes CDR1 KGHSH and CDR2 LQKENI. The CDR3 loop spans 18 amino acids. V lost 3 bases and J 0 bases, leaving 15 bases between the germline ends. The CDR3 is CASSPFYRGGSGANVLTF. The CDR3 nucleotides read TGTGCCAGCTCACCGTTCTACAGGGGGGGCTCTGGGGCCAACGTCCTGACTTTC.

Only a few counts were recorded for this clone. The CDR3 nucleotides are TGTGCCATCAGTGAGGGGCGGGACAATCAGCCCCAGCATTTT. The encoded protein is CAISEGRDNQPQHF. The chain joins TRBV10-3 to TRBJ1-5; D uncertain. The CDR3 is made up of 14 amino acids. V was pared by 2 bases and J by 3 bases, with 8 bases between. Germline V gene sequence: CDR1 ENHRY, CDR2 SYGVKD.

The V and J genes are TRBV28 and TRBJ2-2; 12 bases agree with TRBD1. The CDR3 has 16 residues. After removal of 1 base from V and 7 bases from J, the junction contained 4 bases not matched to a gene. CDR1 is MDHEN and CDR2 is SYDVKM in the germline V gene. For the CDR3, the DNA is TGTGCCAGCAGTTTATCGGGGACAGGGGGCTTCGGGGAGCTGTTTTTT. As protein: CASSLSGTGGFGELFF.

V is TRBV7-8 and J is TRBJ2-5; 10 bases map to TRBD2. This CDR3 spans 17 amino acids. Germline loops: CDR1 SGHVS, CDR2 FQNEAQ. V lost 5 bases, J lost 5 bases, and 14 bases stayed unmatched. The CDR3: CASSLPEAGGPGETQYF. CDR3 bases: TGTGCCAGCAGCCTACCGGAAGCGGGAGGGCCGGGGGAGACCCAGTACTTC. Using reference TRBV7-8 and TRBJ2-5 for the parts outside the CDR3, the full variable domain is GAGVSQSPRYKVAKRGQDVALRCDPISGHVSLFWYQQALGQGPEFLTYFQNEAQLDKSGLPSDRFFAERPEGSVSTLKIQRTQQEDSAVYLCASSLPEAGGPGETQYFGPGTRLLVL.

The genes are TRBV6-1 and TRBJ1-4, with 8 bases identical to TRBD1. The CDR3 runs 13 residues. Germline assignment: CDR1 MNHNS and CDR2 SASEGT. With 7 bases clipped from V and 11 bases from J, the junction kept 9 bases outside the gene matches. The CDR3 region has the DNA TGTGCCAGCACCGGGACAGGTCCACAGAAACTGTTTTTT. It codes for CASTGTGPQKLFF.

V usage is TRBV5-4 and J usage is TRBJ1-4, with 8 bases lining up with TRBD1. The V gene end was trimmed by 2 bases and the J gene end by 4 bases; junction bases not matched to a gene: 7. The CDR3 has 16 residues. The V gene's germline CDR1 is SGHNT and CDR2 YYREEE (reference sequence). DNA for the CDR3: TGTGCCAGCAGCTTAAGATCAGGGGGCGTTAATGAAAAACTGTTTTTT. Its translation: CASSLRSGGVNEKLFF.

Worth noting for this clone: Additional DNA sequences in this sample encode the identical CDR3. V is TRBV30 and J is TRBJ2-5; TRBD2 agrees at 7 bases. Germline V lookup: CDR1 GTSNPN, CDR2 SVGIG (reference sequence). The CDR3 runs 13 residues. Trimming took 0 bases from V and 5 from J; bases not matched to a gene: 3. The CDR3 bases are TGTGCCTGGAGTGTTCGGCGGGGGGAGACCCAGTACTTC. Translating gives CAWSVRRGETQYF. The entire variable domain, with the rest obtained from reference TRBV30 and TRBJ2-5, is as follows: SQTIHQWPATLVQPVGSPLSLECTVEGTSNPNLYWYRQAAGRGLQLLFYSVGIGQISSEVPQNLSASRPQDRQFILSSKKLLLSDSGFYLCAWSVRRGETQYFGPGTRLLVL.

The gene calls are TRBV11-2 and TRBJ2-2; 11 bases line up with TRBD2. The CDR3 totals 14 residues. V gave up 5 bases and J gave up 5 bases; unmatched junction bases: 1. Germline V gives CDR1 SGHAT, CDR2 FQNNGV. The CDR3 sequence is CASSVAGGTGELFF. In DNA, the CDR3 is TGTGCCAGCAGCGTAGCGGGAGGGACCGGGGAGCTGTTTTTT.

The chain has TRBV9 and TRBJ2-3; 8 nucleotides agree with TRBD2. The CDR3 totals 15 residues. V shed 3 bases, J shed 4 bases, and the junction held 7 bases outside the gene matches. The germline CDR1 and CDR2 sequences are SGDLS and YYNGEE. CDR3 region: CASSGLAGMADTQYF. The CDR3 bases are TGTGCCAGCAGCGGCTTAGCGGGAATGGCAGATACGCAGTATTTT. Based on the CDR3 plus reference TRBV9 and TRBJ2-3, the full variable domain is DSGVTQTPKHLITATGQRVTLRCSPRSGDLSVYWYQQSLDQGLQFLIQYYNGEERAKGNILERFSAQQFPDLHSELNLSSLELGDSALYFCASSGLAGMADTQYFGPGTRLTVL.

The chain uses TRBV30 and TRBJ2-7, with a possible D match to TRBD1 (6 bases). Trimming took 3 bases from V and 5 from J, leaving 14 bases between them. CDR1 is GTSNPN, CDR2 SVGIG, per germline (reference sequence). This CDR3 has 13 amino acids. The CDR3 region has the DNA TGTGCCTGGAGAACAGGGAAGGGGAACGAGCAGTACTTC. It is translated as CAWRTGKGNEQYF.

The chain uses TRBV7-2 and TRBJ1-1; tentative D call: TRBD1 (5 bases). The ends were cut back, 8 bases at V and 3 bases at J, with 13 bases in the middle. Germline CDR1 reads SGHTA; CDR2 reads FQGNSA. The CDR3 runs to 13 residues. The CDR3 DNA is TGTGCCAGCGGATCTGGGGCAGACACTGAAGCTTTCTTT. Protein: CASGSGADTEAFF.

The gene calls are TRBV5-1 and TRBJ1-1; 7 bases line up with TRBD1. CDR1 and CDR2 (germline): SGHRS, YFSETQ. This CDR3 spans 15 amino acids. Unmatched junction bases numbered 4, after V lost 1 base and J lost 1 base. The CDR3, as DNA: TGCGCCAGCAGCTTGTCTGGACAGGCGAACACTGAAGCTTTCTTT. This gives the protein CASSLSGQANTEAFF.

V usage is TRBV11-2 and J usage is TRBJ1-2; the D gene is possibly TRBD1 (6 bases). The germline gives CDR1 SGHAT, CDR2 FQNNGV. V dropped 5 bases and J dropped 4 bases, with 23 bases sitting between them. The CDR3 spans 17 residues. DNA of the CDR3: TGTGCCAGCAGCCCCAACCCTCCGGGACACCAAACCTATGGCTACACCTTC. Translation gives CASSPNPPGHQTYGYTF.